The T cell receptor beta chain described here comes from a study of CD8+ T cells in alopecia areata. For the study at large: Treatment of the treated patients consisted of oral tofacitinib, 5 to 10 mg twice daily.

Findings and limits, study-wide: With tofacitinib ongoing, many expanded lesional clones persisted in both scalp and blood.

It was cDNA, reverse transcribed from extracted RNA, that served as the sequencing template. Sequenced by immunoSEQ multiplex PCR; TCRdb stores in-frame clones only, minus some. The sample carries some 130,000 clones, about half recorded once. Regarding treatment: oral pan-JAK inhibitor, 5-10 mg twice daily. Those with alopecia areata gave lesional scalp punch biopsies and peripheral blood. About this clone itself: The target antigen is unknown.

Sequencing used CD4+ T cells sorted from blood, obtained at week 4, from a patient treated with tofacitinib. The TCR originated in a human donor with alopecia areata.

CDR3 bases: TGTGCCAGCAGTGAAAATCGGGGCAGGGAATTGACTGAAGCTTTCTTT. This translates into CASSENRGRELTEAFF. The V call is TRBV2, the J call TRBJ1-1, with D perhaps TRBD1 (5 bases). V was clipped by 2 bases and J by 5 bases, with 18 bases between them. The CDR3 spans 16 residues. The germline CDR1 and CDR2 sequences are SNHLY and FYNNEI. Full variable domain (remainder filled in from reference TRBV2 and TRBJ1-1): EPEVTQTPSHQVTQMGQEVILRCVPISNHLYFYWYRQILGQKVEFLVSFYNNEISEKSEIFDDQFSVERPDGSNFTLKIRSTKLEDSAMYFCASSENRGRELTEAFFGQGTRLTVV.